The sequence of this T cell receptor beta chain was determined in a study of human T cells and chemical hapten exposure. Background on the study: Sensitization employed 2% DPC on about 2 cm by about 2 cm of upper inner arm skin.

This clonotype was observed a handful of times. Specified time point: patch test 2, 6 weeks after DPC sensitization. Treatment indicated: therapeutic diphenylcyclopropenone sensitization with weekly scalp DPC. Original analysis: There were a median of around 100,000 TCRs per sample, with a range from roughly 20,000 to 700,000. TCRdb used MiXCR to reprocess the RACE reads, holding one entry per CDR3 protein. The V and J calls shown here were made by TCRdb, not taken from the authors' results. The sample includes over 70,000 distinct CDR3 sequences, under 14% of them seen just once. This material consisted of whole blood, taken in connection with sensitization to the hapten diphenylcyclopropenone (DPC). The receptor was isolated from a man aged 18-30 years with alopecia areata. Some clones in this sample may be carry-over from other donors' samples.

In nucleotides, the CDR3 is TGCAGTGCTAGGGACGGTCCCGGACCTTTCTATGGCTACACCTTC. Translation: CSARDGPGPFYGYTF. The rearrangement joins TRBV20-1 to TRBJ1-2; D is uncertain. The CDR3 runs to 15 residues. CDR1 is DFQATT, CDR2 SNEGSKA, per germline (reference sequence). V was clipped by 3 bases and J by 4 bases, with 18 bases between them.